Listed below are T cell receptor beta chains from one sample, sequenced in a study of siplizumab effects on memory and regulatory T cells. Only in-frame clones appear in the TCRdb table, and some are missing; sequencing was by immunoSEQ multiplex PCR. Here the sample spans approximately 100,000 clones, about 91% being singletons. The material sequenced was CD4+ T cells sorted from blood. These receptors all stem from a human donor in good health. Some clones in this sample may be carry-over from other donors' samples. CDR3s include the opening cysteine and the closing phenylalanine or tryptophan. Each record gives: clone size, D gene, CDR3 length, J gene, V gene, CDR3 DNA, CDR3 protein. D genes are given only for firm matches. The size entry is marked missing in some rows and otherwise reads once, few, many or a size class.

clone_size: .
d_call: TRBD1
cdr3_length: 14
j_call: TRBJ1-3
v_call: TRBV2
cdr3_nt: TGTGCCAGCAGTGTACAGGGGTCTGGAAACACCATATATTTT
cdr3_aa: CASSVQGSGNTIYF

clone_size: once
d_call: TRBD2
cdr3_length: 15
j_call: TRBJ2-7
v_call: TRBV6-6
cdr3_nt: TGTGCCAGCAGTTACTCGCCTAGCGGGACCTACGAGCAGTACTTC
cdr3_aa: CASSYSPSGTYEQYF

clone_size: .
d_call: .
cdr3_length: 13
j_call: TRBJ2-7
v_call: TRBV27
cdr3_nt: TGTGCCAGCAGTTTAGGGTTCACCTACGAGCAGTACTTC
cdr3_aa: CASSLGFTYEQYF

clone_size: .
d_call: .
cdr3_length: 14
j_call: TRBJ1-2
v_call: TRBV5-4
cdr3_nt: TGTGCCAGCAGTGACCGTGATTCTATCTATGGCTACACCTTC
cdr3_aa: CASSDRDSIYGYTF

clone_size: .
d_call: .
cdr3_length: 15
j_call: TRBJ1-2
v_call: TRBV9
cdr3_nt: TGTGCCAGCAGCGTAGATGGCAGAGCTAACTATGGCTACACCTTC
cdr3_aa: CASSVDGRANYGYTF

clone_size: .
d_call: TRBD2
cdr3_length: 17
j_call: TRBJ2-7
v_call: TRBV14
cdr3_nt: TGTGCCAGCAGCCAAGACCTAGCGGGCCGAAGCTCCTACGAGCAGTACTTC
cdr3_aa: CASSQDLAGRSSYEQYF

clone_size: once
d_call: TRBD1
cdr3_length: 15
j_call: TRBJ1-1
v_call: TRBV14
cdr3_nt: TGTGCCAGCAGCCTCGGACAGGGGTCGGGCACTGAAGCTTTCTTT
cdr3_aa: CASSLGQGSGTEAFF

clone_size: .
d_call: .
cdr3_length: 16
j_call: TRBJ1-2
v_call: TRBV5-1
cdr3_nt: TGCGCCAGCAGCTTGGCGTCCGGGGCGATGAACTATGGCTACACCTTC
cdr3_aa: CASSLASGAMNYGYTF

clone_size: .
d_call: .
cdr3_length: 14
j_call: TRBJ1-2
v_call: TRBV4-2
cdr3_nt: TGTGCCAGCAGCCAAGAAACTCCCAACTATGGCTACACCTTC
cdr3_aa: CASSQETPNYGYTF

clone_size: .
d_call: .
cdr3_length: 16
j_call: TRBJ2-3
v_call: TRBV29-1
cdr3_nt: TGCAGCGTTGAAGTCCTTAGGGGGTTTCCCCCAGATACGCAGTATTTT
cdr3_aa: CSVEVLRGFPPDTQYF

clone_size: once
d_call: .
cdr3_length: 15
j_call: TRBJ1-5
v_call: TRBV28
cdr3_nt: TGTGCCAGCAGTTTATCGCAGGGTATTAATCAGCCCCAGCATTTT
cdr3_aa: CASSLSQGINQPQHF

clone_size: .
d_call: .
cdr3_length: 14
j_call: TRBJ2-7
v_call: TRBV4-1
cdr3_nt: TGCGCCAGCAGCCAAGTAGGGGGTTCCTACGAGCAGTACTTC
cdr3_aa: CASSQVGGSYEQYF

clone_size: .
d_call: .
cdr3_length: 15
j_call: TRBJ1-2
v_call: TRBV6-5
cdr3_nt: TGTGCCAGCAGTTACTCGAATCGTGTTGTAAGTGGCTACACCTTC
cdr3_aa: CASSYSNRVVSGYTF

clone_size: .
d_call: .
cdr3_length: 12
j_call: TRBJ1-1
v_call: TRBV6-5
cdr3_nt: TGTGCCAGCAGTTACTCGGAGGGTGAAGCTTTCTTT
cdr3_aa: CASSYSEGEAFF

clone_size: .
d_call: .
cdr3_length: 11
j_call: TRBJ2-3
v_call: TRBV20-1
cdr3_nt: TGCAGTGCTCCCCGGGTTGATACGCAGTATTTT
cdr3_aa: CSAPRVDTQYF

clone_size: .
d_call: .
cdr3_length: 14
j_call: TRBJ2-5
v_call: TRBV9
cdr3_nt: TGTGCCAGCAGCGTAGCAGGTGGTTATGAGACCCAGTACTTC
cdr3_aa: CASSVAGGYETQYF

clone_size: .
d_call: TRBD2
cdr3_length: 15
j_call: TRBJ2-2
v_call: TRBV2
cdr3_nt: TGTGCCAGCAGCGAGAGCGGGAGACACACCGGGGAGCTGTTTTTT
cdr3_aa: CASSESGRHTGELFF

clone_size: .
d_call: TRBD2
cdr3_length: 15
j_call: TRBJ2-1
v_call: TRBV7-3
cdr3_nt: TGTGCCAGCAGCCCCGGGACTAGCGGGAGCAGTGAGCAGTTCTTC
cdr3_aa: CASSPGTSGSSEQFF

clone_size: .
d_call: .
cdr3_length: 15
j_call: TRBJ1-2
v_call: TRBV28
cdr3_nt: TGTGCCAGCAGGCCCCGCGACAGATATAACTATGGCTACACCTTC
cdr3_aa: CASRPRDRYNYGYTF

clone_size: .
d_call: .
cdr3_length: 13
j_call: TRBJ2-7
v_call: TRBV6-5
cdr3_nt: TGTGCCAGCAGTACCCGCCCCGTCTACGAGCAGTACTTC
cdr3_aa: CASSTRPVYEQYF

clone_size: .
d_call: .
cdr3_length: 16
j_call: TRBJ2-3
v_call: TRBV28
cdr3_nt: TGTGCCAGCAGTCCGGGGGGCGGGCCTAGCACAGATACGCAGTATTTT
cdr3_aa: CASSPGGGPSTDTQYF

clone_size: .
d_call: .
cdr3_length: 16
j_call: TRBJ1-2
v_call: TRBV9
cdr3_nt: TGTGCCAGCAGCGCCCTTATCGGGGGCTCAGGCTATGGCTACACCTTC
cdr3_aa: CASSALIGGSGYGYTF

clone_size: .
d_call: TRBD2
cdr3_length: 15
j_call: TRBJ2-5
v_call: TRBV5-1
cdr3_nt: TGCGCCAGCAACACCGGGACTATGGGTTTCGGGACCCAGTACTTC
cdr3_aa: CASNTGTMGFGTQYF

clone_size: .
d_call: .
cdr3_length: 16
j_call: TRBJ1-1
v_call: TRBV18
cdr3_nt: TGTGCCAGCTCACCCCCCAACGAGGGGATGAACACTGAAGCTTTCTTT
cdr3_aa: CASSPPNEGMNTEAFF

clone_size: .
d_call: .
cdr3_length: 14
j_call: TRBJ1-5
v_call: TRBV4-1
cdr3_nt: TGCGCCAGCAGCCAAGGGGGAGACAGTCAGCCCCAGCATTTT
cdr3_aa: CASSQGGDSQPQHF

clone_size: .
d_call: TRBD2
cdr3_length: 15
j_call: TRBJ2-7
v_call: TRBV2
cdr3_nt: TGTGCCAGCAAAGGAGGACTAGCGGGATACTACGAGCAGTACTTC
cdr3_aa: CASKGGLAGYYEQYF

clone_size: .
d_call: TRBD1
cdr3_length: 16
j_call: TRBJ2-1
v_call: TRBV18
cdr3_nt: TGTGCCAGCTCGCCTCCGGGACAGGGGGCTATCAATGAGCAGTTCTTC
cdr3_aa: CASSPPGQGAINEQFF

clone_size: once
d_call: .
cdr3_length: 16
j_call: TRBJ2-1
v_call: TRBV6-1
cdr3_nt: TGTGCCAGCAGTGAACGGCTAGTACCCTCCTACAATGAGCAGTTCTTC
cdr3_aa: CASSERLVPSYNEQFF

clone_size: .
d_call: .
cdr3_length: 14
j_call: TRBJ2-2
v_call: TRBV9
cdr3_nt: TGTGCCAGCAGCGTAGAGTTGATCACCGGGGAGCTGTTTTTT
cdr3_aa: CASSVELITGELFF

clone_size: .
d_call: .
cdr3_length: 13
j_call: TRBJ2-7
v_call: TRBV1
cdr3_nt: TGCACCAGCAGCCAATACCACTCCTACGAGCAGTACTTC
cdr3_aa: CTSSQYHSYEQYF

clone_size: .
d_call: TRBD2
cdr3_length: 18
j_call: TRBJ2-3
v_call: TRBV7-3
cdr3_nt: TGTGCCAGCAGCTTCCCTTTCCGACTAGCGGGACCCGCAGATACGCAGTATTTT
cdr3_aa: CASSFPFRLAGPADTQYF

clone_size: few
d_call: .
cdr3_length: 15
j_call: TRBJ1-1
v_call: TRBV19
cdr3_nt: TGTGCCAGTAGTATAGAGGCCAGGGGTTCCACTGAAGCTTTCTTT
cdr3_aa: CASSIEARGSTEAFF

clone_size: .
d_call: TRBD2
cdr3_length: 20
j_call: TRBJ2-3
v_call: TRBV14
cdr3_nt: TGTGCCAGCAGCCAAGATAATATGCTAGCGGGAGGTATGTTAACAGATACGCAGTATTTT
cdr3_aa: CASSQDNMLAGGMLTDTQYF

clone_size: few
d_call: .
cdr3_length: 13
j_call: TRBJ1-1
v_call: TRBV19
cdr3_nt: TGTGCCAGTAAAGCGGGCTCGGGCACTGAAGCTTTCTTT
cdr3_aa: CASKAGSGTEAFF

clone_size: .
d_call: .
cdr3_length: 14
j_call: TRBJ2-7
v_call: TRBV6-6
cdr3_nt: TGTGCCAGCAGTTACTCTGACAGCTCCTACGAGCAGTACTTC
cdr3_aa: CASSYSDSSYEQYF

clone_size: .
d_call: TRBD1
cdr3_length: 17
j_call: TRBJ2-6
v_call: TRBV5-6
cdr3_nt: TGTGCCAGCAGCTTCCGGGACAGGGAATCTGGGGCCAACGTCCTGACTTTC
cdr3_aa: CASSFRDRESGANVLTF

clone_size: .
d_call: TRBD1
cdr3_length: 16
j_call: TRBJ2-3
v_call: TRBV27
cdr3_nt: TGTGCCAGCAGTCCCGGACAGGGCGCTTTATGGGATACGCAGTATTTT
cdr3_aa: CASSPGQGALWDTQYF

clone_size: .
d_call: .
cdr3_length: 14
j_call: TRBJ1-1
v_call: TRBV19
cdr3_nt: TGTGCCAGTAGTGTGACAGATCAGAACACTGAAGCTTTCTTT
cdr3_aa: CASSVTDQNTEAFF

clone_size: .
d_call: TRBD1
cdr3_length: 14
j_call: TRBJ2-7
v_call: TRBV10-3
cdr3_nt: TGTGCCATCGGGGGACAGGGGGCGGTCTACGAGCAGTACTTC
cdr3_aa: CAIGGQGAVYEQYF

clone_size: .
d_call: .
cdr3_length: 12
j_call: TRBJ2-2
v_call: TRBV19
cdr3_nt: TGTGCCAGTAGCCGTGCCACCGGGGAGCTGTTTTTT
cdr3_aa: CASSRATGELFF

clone_size: .
d_call: TRBD2
cdr3_length: 14
j_call: TRBJ2-7
v_call: TRBV2
cdr3_nt: TGTGCCACCAGAACTAGCGGGAAGACCTACGAGCAGTACTTC
cdr3_aa: CATRTSGKTYEQYF

clone_size: .
d_call: .
cdr3_length: 12
j_call: TRBJ2-3
v_call: TRBV29-1
cdr3_nt: TGCAGCGTCCTTCGAGATAGGGATACGCAGTATTTT
cdr3_aa: CSVLRDRDTQYF

clone_size: .
d_call: .
cdr3_length: 13
j_call: TRBJ2-6
v_call: TRBV13
cdr3_nt: TGTGCCAGCAGCCTCGGCAGCCTCGGGGTCCTGACTTTC
cdr3_aa: CASSLGSLGVLTF

clone_size: .
d_call: TRBD1
cdr3_length: 16
j_call: TRBJ1-2
v_call: TRBV18
cdr3_nt: TGTGCCAGCTCTAGACAGGGGTTGCGCGATAACTATGGCTACACCTTC
cdr3_aa: CASSRQGLRDNYGYTF

clone_size: .
d_call: TRBD1
cdr3_length: 13
j_call: TRBJ1-2
v_call: TRBV5-1
cdr3_nt: TGCGCCAGCAGCTTGACAGGGGGCGACGGCTACACCTTC
cdr3_aa: CASSLTGGDGYTF

clone_size: .
d_call: .
cdr3_length: 13
j_call: TRBJ1-2
v_call: TRBV6-1
cdr3_nt: TGTGCCAGCAGTGAAGTGGCCCCAATGGGGGGCACCTTC
cdr3_aa: CASSEVAPMGGTF

clone_size: .
d_call: TRBD2
cdr3_length: 14
j_call: TRBJ2-7
v_call: TRBV5-3
cdr3_nt: TGTGCCAGAAGCTTGGCGGGAGGGCCCTACGAGCAGTACTTC
cdr3_aa: CARSLAGGPYEQYF